This TCR beta chain was documented in a study of Ad26.COV2.S vaccination and SARS-CoV-2 variants. V lost 6 bases, J lost 3 bases, and 7 bases stayed unmatched. The germline gives CDR1 MNHEY, CDR2 SMNVEV (reference sequence). The CDR3 sequence is 15 residues long. Study-wide results and limits: Placebo recipients and vaccine recipients were similar in non-spike TCR breadth. Following vaccination, spike-specific CD8+ and CD4+ T cell responses reportedly exhibited substantial breadth.

This table comes from immunoSEQ multiplex PCR, and its TCRdb copy is limited to in-frame clones, with some not included. The data contain about 320,000 clones, roughly nine tenths of them seen just once; the ten biggest clones take up around 5.5%. To note about this clone: Antigen unknown.

The treatment was: some 19 received Ad26.COV2.S at low or high dose, single or two shots; roughly five received placebo; per-sample allocation not given. Sampling took place 63 days after the first vaccine or placebo injection. Whoever gave the sample was an adult aged 18-55 years in Boston. This clonotype originated in a person aged 18-65 years who received the Ad26.COV2.S COVID-19 vaccine or a placebo. The chain is built from TRBV27 and TRBJ2-5, with TRBD2 identical over 10 bases. This specimen was peripheral blood, taken in a trial of Ad26.COV2.S vaccine versus placebo. CDR3 sequence reads: CASSLRLAGKETQYF. CDR3 nucleotide sequence: TGTGCCAGCAGCCTGAGACTAGCGGGTAAAGAGACCCAGTACTTC.